These 31 T cell receptor beta chains were sequenced from one sample in a study of blood T cell repertoires in COVID-19. Assay used: immunoSEQ multiplex PCR; TCRdb lists only in-frame clones, some missing. The table records about 300,000 clones, about 90% of them present only once. Input material: peripheral blood. These receptors all come from a man younger than 35 who had recovered from COVID-19.

Concerning this clone: This same CDR3 is encoded by further DNA sequences in the sample. V gene TRBV18 combines with J gene TRBJ2-3; D not resolved. CDR3 length equals 14 residues. The ends were cut back, 0 bases at V and 0 bases at J, with 4 bases in the middle. Germline CDR1 and CDR2: KGHSH and LQKENI. Written as DNA, the CDR3 is TGTGCCAGCTCACCACCCCCTAGCACAGATACGCAGTATTTT. Its translation is CASSPPPSTDTQYF.

The chain combines TRBV6-5 with TRBJ1-1; possibly TRBD1 for D (6 bases). Deletions cut 4 bases from V and 1 base from J, with 13 bases between. Looked up from germline, CDR1 is MNHEY and CDR2 is SVGAGI. This CDR3 has 15 amino acids. The CDR3 sequence: CASSFGGAGNTEAFF. CDR3 in DNA: TGTGCCAGCAGTTTTGGGGGGGCGGGGAACACTGAAGCTTTCTTT.

The J gene is TRBJ1-1, the V gene TRBV10-3; TRBD1 is a possible D gene (5 bases). Germline V gene data show CDR1 as ENHRY and CDR2 as SYGVKD. The CDR3 is made up of 12 amino acids. The V end was cut by 3 bases, the J end by 9 bases, with 11 bases between. The CDR3 protein is CAISDPPGQAFF. DNA for the CDR3: TGTGCCATCAGTGATCCCCCAGGGCAAGCTTTCTTT.

The chain uses TRBV18 and TRBJ2-7; D not resolved. Germline loops: CDR1 KGHSH, CDR2 LQKENI. V was pared by 3 bases and J by 3 bases, with 18 bases between. The CDR3 loop spans 16 amino acids. As DNA, the CDR3 is TGTGCCAGCTCACCTCGCTTAGTGTACGGAGTCTACGAGCAGTACTTC. Translation gives CASSPRLVYGVYEQYF.

This chain connects TRBV4-2 to TRBJ1-3; 8 nucleotides line up with TRBD1. From germline, CDR1 is LGHNA and CDR2 YNFKEQ. The CDR3 consists of 14 residues. V gave up 6 bases and J gave up 4 bases; unmatched junction bases: 5. The CDR3 protein is CASRDRGHGNTIYF. The CDR3 nucleotides are TGTGCCAGCAGAGACAGGGGCCACGGAAACACCATATATTTT.

The rearrangement uses TRBV3-1 (or the pseudogene TRBV3-2) and TRBJ2-2; 7 bases fit TRBD2. CDR1 is LGHDT and CDR2 is YNNKEL in the germline V gene (reference sequence). With V trimmed by 0 bases and J by 6 bases, 13 bases remained unmatched. The CDR3 length is 18 residues. Here the CDR3 DNA reads TGTGCCAGCAGCCAAGATGGAGTCGCGGGAGAGATGGCCGGGGAGCTGTTTTTT. Translated: CASSQDGVAGEMAGELFF.

CDR3 nucleotide sequence: TGTGCCAGCAGTGGGAGTCCCGGGACAGGGGGGAATCAGCCCCAGCATTTT. It codes for CASSGSPGTGGNQPQHF. The chain recombines TRBV2 with TRBJ1-5; 11 nucleotides align to TRBD1. V lost 4 bases, J lost 4 bases, and 9 bases stayed unmatched. Germline V gives CDR1 SNHLY, CDR2 FYNNEI. CDR3 length: 17 residues.

This clone was detected once. The rearrangement joins TRBV7-6 to TRBJ2-1, with TRBD1 identical over 11 bases. CDR1 and CDR2 from the germline V gene are SGHVS and FNYEAQ. After removal of 5 bases from V and 5 bases from J, the junction contained 23 bases not matched to a gene. The CDR3 totals 21 residues. CDR3: CASSPVGWGQGEVANNNEQFF. In DNA form, the CDR3 reads TGTGCCAGCAGCCCCGTGGGGTGGGGACAGGGGGAAGTGGCAAACAACAATGAGCAGTTCTTC.

The chain's CDR3 is CASSLGQGANNEQFF. The CDR3 nucleotides read TGCGCCAGCAGCCTCGGACAGGGGGCAAACAATGAGCAGTTCTTC. The J gene is TRBJ2-1, the V gene TRBV4-1; 11 bases agree with TRBD1. The length of the CDR3 is 15 residues. The junction had 4 bases not matched to a gene; V was cut back by 4 bases and J by 5 bases. Germline loops: CDR1 MGHRA, CDR2 YSYEKL.

The V and J genes are TRBV25-1 and TRBJ2-4; 7 nucleotides agree with TRBD1. Germline assignment: CDR1 MGHDK and CDR2 SYGVNS. The CDR3 consists of 15 residues. V was clipped by 4 bases and J by 0 bases; unmatched bases: 3. In DNA, the CDR3 is TGTGCCAGCAGTGGACAGGGCGTAGCCAAAAACATTCAGTACTTC. As protein: CASSGQGVAKNIQYF.

The chain has TRBV27 and TRBJ1-6, with TRBD1 matching 12 bases. Trimming removed 6 bases from V and 9 bases from J; junction bases left unmatched: 15. From germline, CDR1 is MNHEY and CDR2 SMNVEV (reference sequence). The CDR3 runs 18 residues. CDR3 DNA sequence: TGTGCCAGCAGCTCCGGGACAGGGGGCGCGGGGAATGCTTCACCCCTCCACTTT. The encoded protein is CASSSGTGGAGNASPLHF.

This chain joins TRBV6-4 and TRBJ2-7; the match to TRBD2 covers 9 bases. Germline-derived CDR1 and CDR2 are MRHNA and SNTAGT. V shed 8 bases and J 3 bases; nucleotides not matched to a gene: 5. CDR3 length: 13 residues. The CDR3 coding sequence is TGTGCCAGCCCCCTAGCGGGGCTCTACGAGCAGTACTTC. Translating it yields CASPLAGLYEQYF.

V usage is TRBV5-4 and J usage is TRBJ2-3, with 8 bases aligning to TRBD2. CDR3 length: 15 amino acids. V gave up 4 bases and J gave up 1 base; unmatched junction bases: 5. Looked up from germline, CDR1 is SGHNT and CDR2 is YYREEE (reference sequence). CDR3 protein: CASSPDGGGTDTQYF. The CDR3 coding sequence is TGTGCCAGCAGCCCGGACGGGGGGGGCACAGATACGCAGTATTTT.

Worth noting for this clone: One end of the junction is discordant with germline, which a read error may explain. CDR3 amino acids: CASSNGGANSGELFF. Here the CDR3 DNA reads TGCGCCAGCAGTAATGGGGGGGCCAACAGCGGGGAGCTGTTTTTT. The rearrangement joins TRBV10-1 to TRBJ2-2, with a possible D match to TRBD2 (7 bases). Germline lookup yields CDR1 WNHNN and CDR2 SYGVQD (reference sequence). The CDR3 is 15 amino acids.

The V gene is TRBV19, the J gene TRBJ2-5; D might be TRBD1 (6 bases). The V gene's germline CDR1 is LNHDA and CDR2 SQIVND (reference sequence). The CDR3 extends over 13 amino acids. V was cut by 5 bases and J by 1 base, with 8 bases left in between. CDR3 nucleotides: TGTGCCAGTAGTCGGACAGTCCAAGAGACCCAGTACTTC. Protein: CASSRTVQETQYF.

The CDR3 DNA follows: TGTGCCAGCAGTGATAGCGGGACCTACGAGCAGTACTTC. Encoded protein: CASSDSGTYEQYF. The gene calls are TRBV2 and TRBJ2-7, with TRBD2 matching 8 bases. Germline CDR1 is SNHLY and CDR2 is FYNNEI. The ends lost 3 bases at V and 2 bases at J; junction bases unmatched: 0. There are 13 residues in the CDR3. Variable domain in full (rest from reference TRBV2 and TRBJ2-7): EPEVTQTPSHQVTQMGQEVILRCVPISNHLYFYWYRQILGQKVEFLVSFYNNEISEKSEIFDDQFSVERPDGSNFTLKIRSTKLEDSAMYFCASSDSGTYEQYFGPGTRLTVT.

V and J are TRBV21-1 and TRBJ2-5; the D call of TRBD1 is as the table states it, not checked on the DNA. TRBV21-1 counts as a pseudogene. The CDR3 runs 14 residues. The CDR3 coding sequence is TGTGCCAGCAGCAGGCAGGGGGCTATAGAGACCCAGTACTTC. This codes for CASSRQGAIETQYF.

The CDR3 here is CASSHDHRDTEAFF. The DNA of the CDR3 is TGCGCCAGCAGCCACGATCACAGGGACACTGAAGCTTTCTTT. The gene calls are TRBV4-1 and TRBJ1-1; D is possibly TRBD1 (6 bases). The CDR3 covers 14 residues. V was clipped by 3 bases and J by 3 bases, with 11 bases between them. CDR1 MGHRA and CDR2 YSYEKL come from the germline V gene.

The chain joins TRBV24-1 to TRBJ2-3; D remains unclear. This CDR3 comprises 14 residues. The ends were cut back, 0 bases at V and 5 bases at J, with 8 bases in the middle. Germline lookup yields CDR1 KGHDR and CDR2 SFDVKD. Written as DNA, the CDR3 is TGTGCCACCAGTGATTTGTCTAGTGGAGATACGCAGTATTTT. It is translated as CATSDLSSGDTQYF.

The rearrangement joins TRBV27 to TRBJ1-1; 8 nucleotides agree with TRBD1. V was pared by 5 bases and J by 5 bases, with 10 bases of the junction left unmatched. Germline assignment: CDR1 MNHEY and CDR2 SMNVEV (reference sequence). There are 15 residues in the CDR3. DNA for the CDR3: TGTGCCAGCAGTCCACGGACAGGGCTCGAGACTGAAGCTTTCTTT. Its translation is CASSPRTGLETEAFF.

The rearrangement links TRBV2 to TRBJ1-5; a weak D match, TRBD1 (6 bases). Trimming took 6 bases from V and 0 from J, leaving 18 bases between them. The CDR3 runs 17 residues. The V gene's germline CDR1 is SNHLY and CDR2 FYNNEI. The chain's CDR3 is CASRDGQQSISNQPQHF. CDR3 DNA sequence: TGTGCCAGCAGGGATGGACAGCAGAGTATTAGCAATCAGCCCCAGCATTTT.

This clone has only a few counts. This chain connects TRBV4-1 to TRBJ1-1, with 7 nucleotides matching TRBD1. The length of the CDR3 is 13 residues. Trimming took 5 bases from V and 6 from J; bases not matched to a gene: 6. Germline V gene sequence: CDR1 MGHRA, CDR2 YSYEKL. The CDR3 DNA is TGCGCCAGCAGCTCGACAGGGTCGGCTGAAGCTTTCTTT. Amino acid sequence: CASSSTGSAEAFF.

This chain uses TRBV24-1 with TRBJ2-1; D may be TRBD1 (6 bases). Germline CDR1 and CDR2: KGHDR and SFDVKD. Trimming shortened V by 6 bases and J by 7 bases, and 12 bases separated the two germline ends. The CDR3 sequence is 13 residues long. For the CDR3, the DNA is TGTGCCACCAGTATCAGCACAGGGAATGAGCAGTTCTTC. Translation: CATSISTGNEQFF.

This chain uses TRBV4-1 with TRBJ2-1; 7 bases are shared with TRBD1. CDR1 and CDR2 from the germline V gene are MGHRA and YSYEKL. J gave up 7 bases and V 4 bases, and 10 bases lay outside the gene matches. The CDR3 spans 15 residues. For the CDR3, the DNA is TGCGCCAGCAGCCCACCCGGGACAGAGAGAAATGAGCAGTTCTTC. Its translation is CASSPPGTERNEQFF.

This clone turned up a few times. CDR3 coding DNA: TGTGCCAGCAGCGATGCGCCTGGAAACACCATATATTTT. Amino acids: CASSDAPGNTIYF. J is TRBJ1-3 and V is TRBV9; D is unclear. CDR3 length equals 13 residues. Trimming cost V 3 bases and J 2 bases, with 6 bases left between them. CDR1 SGDLS and CDR2 YYNGEE come from the germline V gene.

The chain links TRBV3-1 (or the pseudogene TRBV3-2) to TRBJ2-1, with 9 bases matching TRBD2. Trimming at V came to 0 bases and at J to 9 bases, leaving 9 bases not matched to a gene. This CDR3 is 16 amino acids long. Germline V gene lookup returns CDR1 LGHDT and CDR2 YNNKEL (reference sequence). The CDR3 bases are TGTGCCAGCAGCCAAGATAAGGCGGGGGGGCTTGGTGAGCAGTTCTTC. Amino acid sequence: CASSQDKAGGLGEQFF.

The chain employs TRBV7-2 and TRBJ2-6; weak D call: TRBD2 (5 bases). Germline V gene sequence: CDR1 SGHTA, CDR2 FQGNSA. The V gene lost 5 bases and the J gene lost 0 bases, with 11 bases spanning the gap. The CDR3 has 16 residues. The CDR3 nucleotides are TGTGCCAGCAGCCCCCAGCGGAACTCTGGGGCCAACGTCCTGACTTTC. Translating it yields CASSPQRNSGANVLTF.

V is TRBV20-1 and J is TRBJ2-7, with D possibly being TRBD1 (7 bases). Trimming shortened V by 3 bases and J by 4 bases, and 10 bases separated the two germline ends. In germline, CDR1 is DFQATT, CDR2 SNEGSKA (reference sequence). CDR3 size: 12 residues. CDR3 residues: CSASPGGYEQYF. The CDR3 DNA is TGCAGTGCTAGTCCAGGGGGGTACGAGCAGTACTTC.

This clone is a singleton in its sample. The chain recombines TRBV5-1 with TRBJ2-1; 9 positions agree with TRBD2. Germline lookup yields CDR1 SGHRS and CDR2 YFSETQ. V trimming: 0 bases; J trimming: 3 bases; junction bases outside the gene matches: 1. This CDR3 contains 15 residues. The DNA for the CDR3 is TGCGCCAGCAGCTTGGGACTAGCGGTCTACAATGAGCAGTTCTTC. Its translation: CASSLGLAVYNEQFF.

V gene TRBV19 combines with J gene TRBJ1-1; D gene unclear. This CDR3 contains 14 residues. The germline V and J ends were trimmed by 1 base and 0 bases, with 6 bases remaining between them. Germline values: CDR1 LNHDA, CDR2 SQIVND (reference sequence). The CDR3 DNA sequence: TGTGCCAGTAGTATAGGGCTCATGAACACTGAAGCTTTCTTT. It is translated as CASSIGLMNTEAFF.

This chain connects TRBV23-1 to TRBJ2-7; D gene ambiguous. TRBV23-1 is identified as an open reading frame with a role that is uncertain. This CDR3 is built from 13 residues. The V end lost 2 bases, the J end lost 2 bases, and 7 bases lay between the germline ends. The CDR3 reads CASSQTDPYEQYF. The CDR3 DNA sequence: TGCGCCAGCAGTCAAACAGACCCCTACGAGCAGTACTTC.